This record covers a single T cell receptor beta chain. RNA transcripts served as the template for amplifying TCR beta CDR3 regions. The HTBI primer set served for first-round RT-PCR of the TCR CDR3. One entry per CDR3 protein results from TCRdb running MiXCR on the multiplex PCR reads. The sample includes under 600,000 distinct CDR3 sequences, approximately 16% of them seen just once. With duration under 3 months, ophthalmopathy was active: Clinical Activity Score at least 3, NOSPECS at least 4. Investigators excluded patients with uncontrolled infection, other autoimmune disease, pregnancy or lactation. These data come from a study of T cells in Graves' hyperthyroidism and ophthalmopathy. Study information: Peripheral blood draws took place at initial diagnosis, ahead of any treatment.

The CDR3 runs 11 residues. Per the germline V gene, CDR1 is MNHEY and CDR2 is SVGAGI. The V end lost 2 bases, the J end lost 8 bases, and 6 bases lay between the germline ends. This TCR was sampled from a woman aged 40 to 50 with Graves' ophthalmopathy. V is TRBV6-5 and J is TRBJ1-1; unclear D gene. Source material: blood. The CDR3 protein is CASSYQFEAFF. Here the CDR3 DNA reads TGTGCCAGCAGTTACCAATTCGAAGCTTTCTTT.